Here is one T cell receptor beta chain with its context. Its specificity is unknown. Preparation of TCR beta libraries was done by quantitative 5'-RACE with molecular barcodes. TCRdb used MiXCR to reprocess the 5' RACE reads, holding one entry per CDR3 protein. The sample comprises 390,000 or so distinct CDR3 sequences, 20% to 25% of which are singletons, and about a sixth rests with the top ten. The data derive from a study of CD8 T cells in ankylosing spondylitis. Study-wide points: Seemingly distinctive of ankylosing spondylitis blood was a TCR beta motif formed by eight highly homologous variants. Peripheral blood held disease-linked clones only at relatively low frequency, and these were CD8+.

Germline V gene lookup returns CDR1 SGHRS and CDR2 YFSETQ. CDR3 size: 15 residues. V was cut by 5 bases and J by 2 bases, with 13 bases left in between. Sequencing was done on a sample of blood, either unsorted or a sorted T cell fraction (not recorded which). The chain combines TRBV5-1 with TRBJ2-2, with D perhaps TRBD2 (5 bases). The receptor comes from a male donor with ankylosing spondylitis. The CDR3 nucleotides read TGCGCCAGCAGGATTTCCGGGGATAACACCGGGGAGCTGTTTTTT. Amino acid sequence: CASRISGDNTGELFF.